These 16 T cell receptor beta chains were all obtained from the same sample, sequenced in a study of cytomegalovirus exposure and HLA in healthy donors. A multiplex PCR was run with 60 Vbeta primers and 13 Jbeta primers. The table came from immunoSEQ multiplex PCR; TCRdb's copy has only in-frame clones and leaves some out. The sample shows over 110,000 clones, 60% to 80% of them seen only once. Sample: PBMCs. Every receptor here comes from a man aged 18 to 29 in good health and CMV-seronegative.

The chain employs TRBV29-1 and TRBJ1-2, with 11 bases fitting TRBD1. Trimming took 5 bases from V and 4 from J; bases not matched to a gene: 9. The germline V gene encodes CDR1 SQVTM and CDR2 ANQGSEA. CDR3 length equals 15 residues. CDR3 sequence reads: CSVPSPGQGVYGYTF. Here the CDR3 DNA reads TGCAGCGTTCCTTCACCGGGACAGGGGGTCTATGGCTACACCTTC. The full variable domain, with the rest looked up from reference TRBV29-1 and TRBJ1-2, is SAVISQKPSRDICQRGTSLTIQCQVDSQVTMMFWYRQQPGQSLTLIATANQGSEATYESGFVIDKFPISRPNLTFSTLTVSNMSPEDSSIYLCSVPSPGQGVYGYTFGSGTRLTVV.

The gene calls are TRBV27 and TRBJ2-7; D is unresolved. V was trimmed by 3 bases and J by 2 bases, leaving 20 bases between them. CDR3 length: 17 residues. Germline CDR1 is MNHEY and CDR2 is SMNVEV (reference sequence). CDR3 in amino acids: CASSFNPPGRPPYEQYF. The CDR3 DNA follows: TGTGCCAGCAGTTTTAACCCCCCAGGCAGGCCCCCCTACGAGCAGTACTTC.

The chain recombines TRBV7-3 with TRBJ2-2, with D perhaps TRBD1 (6 bases). The CDR3 consists of 11 residues. The germline V and J ends were trimmed by 6 bases and 8 bases, with 7 bases remaining between them. Germline V lookup: CDR1 SGHTA, CDR2 FQGTGA. In DNA form, the CDR3 reads TGTGCCAGCAGGGGGACAGGGGAGCTGTTTTTT. This gives the protein CASRGTGELFF.

The rearrangement links TRBV7-2 to TRBJ1-5; D uncertain. The CDR3 is made up of 13 amino acids. V lost 2 bases and J 6 bases, leaving 8 bases between the germline ends. CDR1 is SGHTA and CDR2 is FQGNSA in the germline V gene. The CDR3 is CASSLKRTQPQHF. The CDR3 DNA reads TGTGCCAGCAGCTTAAAGAGAACTCAGCCCCAGCATTTT.

This sequence joins TRBV30 and TRBJ2-2, with D uncertain. Trimming stripped 0 bases from V and 7 bases from J, with 9 bases between. CDR3 size: 13 residues. Germline lookup yields CDR1 GTSNPN and CDR2 SVGIG (reference sequence). This CDR3 reads CAWSVSVLGELFF. CDR3 nucleotide sequence: TGTGCCTGGAGTGTGTCAGTGCTCGGGGAGCTGTTTTTT.

V usage is TRBV6-1 and J usage is TRBJ1-2, with TRBD1 matching 7 bases. The CDR3 sequence is 13 residues long. Per germline, CDR1 MNHNS and CDR2 SASEGT. The V segment lost 8 bases and the J segment 9 bases; nucleotides outside the gene matches: 12. CDR3 in amino acids: CASGSTGDISYTF. CDR3 in DNA: TGTGCCAGCGGATCCACAGGGGACATAAGCTACACCTTC.

The CDR3 DNA reads TGTGCCAGCAGCTTAGTGGGTGGCAGGGAGAACACTGAAGCTTTCTTT. Its protein product is CASSLVGGRENTEAFF. The genes are TRBV7-8 and TRBJ1-1; tentative D call: TRBD1 (5 bases). The CDR3 spans 16 residues. CDR1 is SGHVS and CDR2 is FQNEAQ in the germline V gene. V gave up 1 base and J gave up 1 base, with 13 bases separating them.

CDR3 region: CASGGNLNEQYF. CDR3 sequence (DNA): TGTGCCAGCGGGGGGAACCTCAACGAGCAGTACTTC. The chain joins TRBV9 to TRBJ2-7; weak D call: TRBD2 (6 bases). The CDR3 runs to 12 residues. Germline CDR1 reads SGDLS; CDR2 reads YYNGEE. Trimming took 7 bases from V and 5 from J, leaving 13 bases between them.

This chain uses TRBV13 with TRBJ1-6, with D hard to call. The CDR3 contains 17 residues. Deletions cut 0 bases from V and 0 bases from J, with 9 bases between. Germline V gives CDR1 PRHDT, CDR2 FYEKMQ (reference sequence). The CDR3 loop is CASSLGPGLSYNSPLHF. The CDR3 DNA is TGTGCCAGCAGCTTAGGTCCAGGCCTCTCCTATAATTCACCCCTCCACTTT.

The chain combines TRBV6-4 with TRBJ2-2; tentatively, D is TRBD1 (6 bases). Germline values: CDR1 MRHNA, CDR2 SNTAGT. Trimming cost V 6 bases and J 3 bases, with 14 bases left between them. This CDR3 spans 15 amino acids. DNA of the CDR3: TGTGCCAGCAGCCAGGGGCTTGACGACACCGGGGAGCTGTTTTTT. It encodes CASSQGLDDTGELFF.

V and J are TRBV2 and TRBJ2-4; the D gene is possibly TRBD1 (5 bases). Trimming removed 4 bases at V and 5 bases at J, with 12 bases between. CDR3 length: 14 residues. From germline, CDR1 is SNHLY and CDR2 FYNNEI. CDR3 amino acids: CASSAQGDQNIQYF. The CDR3 DNA reads as TGTGCCAGCAGTGCCCAAGGGGATCAAAACATTCAGTACTTC.

The chain recombines TRBV5-4 with TRBJ2-3; 14 nucleotides agree with TRBD2. The CDR3 is made up of 16 amino acids. The junction had 4 bases not matched to a gene; V was cut back by 4 bases and J by 3 bases. Germline assignment: CDR1 SGHNT and CDR2 YYREEE (reference sequence). The CDR3 region is CASSRGLAGVTDTQYF. For the CDR3, the DNA is TGTGCCAGCAGCCGGGGACTAGCGGGGGTTACAGATACGCAGTATTTT.

There are a few counts of this clone. The chain links TRBV19 to TRBJ1-5; 7 bases map to TRBD1. With 8 bases clipped from V and 1 base from J, the junction kept 8 bases outside the gene matches. Germline V gives CDR1 LNHDA, CDR2 SQIVND (reference sequence). This CDR3 region has 15 residues. In DNA form, the CDR3 reads TGTGCCAGTCGGGACAGCCCTTTGAGCAATCAGCCCCAGCATTTT. It yields the protein CASRDSPLSNQPQHF.

This clone was observed a single time. The chain is built from TRBV7-2 and TRBJ1-2; D ambiguous. Germline values: CDR1 SGHTA, CDR2 FQGNSA. V shed 2 bases and J shed 4 bases, with 14 bases lying between them. The CDR3 contains 15 residues. CDR3 loop: CASSLSSEVAYGYTF. CDR3 nucleotides: TGTGCCAGCAGCTTATCTTCCGAGGTGGCCTATGGCTACACCTTC.

V is TRBV19 and J is TRBJ2-7; TRBD1 matches at 11 bases. V dropped 6 bases and J dropped 6; count of bases not matched to a gene: 10. Germline V lookup: CDR1 LNHDA, CDR2 SQIVND (reference sequence). There are 15 residues in the CDR3. CDR3 bases: TGTGCCAGTAGCGGACAGGGGGCTGTCTCTAGCGAGCAGTACTTC. Protein product: CASSGQGAVSSEQYF.

As to this clone: An end of the junction differs from the germline gene, which may be a read error. J is TRBJ1-3 and V is TRBV7-7; no reliable D call. The CDR3 has 13 residues. CDR1 is SSHAT and CDR2 is FNYEAQ in the germline V gene (reference sequence). The CDR3 nucleotides are TGTGCTAGCAGCTTGGCGGAGGGAAACACCATATATTTT. Its protein product is CASSLAEGNTIYF.